This T cell receptor beta chain was recorded in a study of shared clonotypes between healthy human individuals. Per germline, CDR1 SGHKS and CDR2 YYEKEE (reference sequence). With V trimmed by 0 bases and J by 5 bases, 16 bases remained unmatched. This CDR3 comprises 18 residues. As for this clone: The antigen remains undetermined.

The authors ran the assay at deep level. Profiling relied on immunoSEQ multiplex PCR, and the TCRdb table lists in-frame clones only, not all of them. The profile shows fewer than 3 million clones, about nine tenths of them singletons. Study outcomes and limitations: Shared across four donors were roughly 5.3% of the naive CD4 clonotypes.

This clonotype was sampled from a man younger than 30 in good health. Some clones in this sample may be carry-over from other donors' samples. This chain links TRBV5-5 with TRBJ2-5; TRBD2 matches at 7 bases. Sequenced: naive CD4+ T cells from PBMCs. Subset here: CD45RA+ positively selected. For the CDR3, the DNA is TGTGCCAGCAGCTTGGCCCAAAGCGGGACGGCCCCATTGGAGACCCAGTACTTC. Residues: CASSLAQSGTAPLETQYF.